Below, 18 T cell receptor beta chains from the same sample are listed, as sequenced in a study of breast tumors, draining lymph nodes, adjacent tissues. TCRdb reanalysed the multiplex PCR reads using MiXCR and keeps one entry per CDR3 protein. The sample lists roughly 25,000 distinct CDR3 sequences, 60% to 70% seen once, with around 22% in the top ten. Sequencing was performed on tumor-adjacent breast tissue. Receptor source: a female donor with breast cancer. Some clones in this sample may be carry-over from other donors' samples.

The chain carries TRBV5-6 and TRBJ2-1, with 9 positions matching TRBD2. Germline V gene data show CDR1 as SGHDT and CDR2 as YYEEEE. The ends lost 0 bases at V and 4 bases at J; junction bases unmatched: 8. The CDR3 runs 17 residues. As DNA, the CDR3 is TGTGCCAGCAGCTTGGTGGCTAGCGGGGACGGATACAATGAGCAGTTCTTC. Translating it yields CASSLVASGDGYNEQFF.

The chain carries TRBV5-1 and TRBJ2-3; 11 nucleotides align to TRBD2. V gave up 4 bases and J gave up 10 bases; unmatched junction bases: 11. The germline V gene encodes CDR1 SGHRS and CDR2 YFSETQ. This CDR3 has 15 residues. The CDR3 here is CASSKDGTSGRAQYF. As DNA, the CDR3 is TGCGCCAGCAGCAAGGACGGGACTAGCGGTCGCGCGCAGTATTTT.

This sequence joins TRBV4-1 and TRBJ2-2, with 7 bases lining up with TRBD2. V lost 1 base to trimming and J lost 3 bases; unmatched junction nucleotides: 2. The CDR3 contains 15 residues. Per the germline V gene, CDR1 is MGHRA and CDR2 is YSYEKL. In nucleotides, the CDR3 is TGCGCCAGCAGCCAAGCTGGGGGGGACACCGGGGAGCTGTTTTTT. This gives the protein CASSQAGGDTGELFF.

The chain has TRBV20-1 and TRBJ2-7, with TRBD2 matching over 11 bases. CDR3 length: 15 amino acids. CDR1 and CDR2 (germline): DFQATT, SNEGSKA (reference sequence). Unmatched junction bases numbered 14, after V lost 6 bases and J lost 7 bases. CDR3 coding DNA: TGCAGTGCGTACAGACTAGCGGGACCCGCAAGAGAGCAGTACTTC. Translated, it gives CSAYRLAGPAREQYF.

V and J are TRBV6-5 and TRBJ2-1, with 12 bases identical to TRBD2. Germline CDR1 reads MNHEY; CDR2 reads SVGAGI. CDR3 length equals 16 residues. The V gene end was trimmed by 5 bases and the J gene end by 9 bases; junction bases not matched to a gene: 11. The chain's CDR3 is CASSGTSGRYVGEQFF. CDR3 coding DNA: TGTGCCAGCAGTGGTACTAGCGGGAGGTATGTCGGTGAGCAGTTCTTC.

The chain's CDR3 is CASSVGTGGGGEQYF. The DNA for the CDR3 is TGTGCCAGCAGCGTAGGGACAGGGGGAGGCGGCGAGCAGTACTTC. V gene TRBV9 combines with J gene TRBJ2-7; TRBD1 aligns across 10 bases. J was trimmed by 6 bases and V by 0 bases; bases with no gene match: 6. This CDR3 contains 15 residues. Germline V lookup: CDR1 SGDLS, CDR2 YYNGEE.

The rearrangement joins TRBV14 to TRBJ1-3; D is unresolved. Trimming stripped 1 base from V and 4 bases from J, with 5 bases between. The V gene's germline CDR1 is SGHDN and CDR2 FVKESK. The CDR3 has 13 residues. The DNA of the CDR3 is TGTGCCAGCAGCCAAGTAGGGGGAAACACCATATATTTT. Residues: CASSQVGGNTIYF.

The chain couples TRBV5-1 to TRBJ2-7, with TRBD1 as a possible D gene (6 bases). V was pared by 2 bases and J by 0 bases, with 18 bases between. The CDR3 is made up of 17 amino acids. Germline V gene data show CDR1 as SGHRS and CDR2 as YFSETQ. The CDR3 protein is CASSFSRGGDNSYEQYF. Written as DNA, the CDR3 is TGCGCCAGCAGCTTTAGCAGGGGTGGGGACAACTCCTACGAGCAGTACTTC.

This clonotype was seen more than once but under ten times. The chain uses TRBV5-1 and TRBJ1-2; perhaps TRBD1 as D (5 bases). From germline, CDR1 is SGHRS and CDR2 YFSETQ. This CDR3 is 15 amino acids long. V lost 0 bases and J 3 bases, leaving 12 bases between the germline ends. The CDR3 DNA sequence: TGCGCCAGCAGCTTGGCGGCAGGGTTGGACTATGGCTACACCTTC. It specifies CASSLAAGLDYGYTF.

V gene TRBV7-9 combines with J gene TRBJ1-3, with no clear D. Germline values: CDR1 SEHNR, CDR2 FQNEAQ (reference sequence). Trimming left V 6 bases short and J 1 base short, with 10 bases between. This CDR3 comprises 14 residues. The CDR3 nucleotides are TGTGCCAGCAGGTCCCCGGGATCTGGAAACACCATATATTTT. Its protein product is CASRSPGSGNTIYF.

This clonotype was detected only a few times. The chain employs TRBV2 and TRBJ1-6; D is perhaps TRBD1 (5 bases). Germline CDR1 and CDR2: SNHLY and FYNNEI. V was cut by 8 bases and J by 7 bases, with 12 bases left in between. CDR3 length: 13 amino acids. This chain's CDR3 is CASQGDQNSPLHF. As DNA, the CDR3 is TGTGCCAGCCAAGGGGACCAAAATTCACCCCTCCACTTT.

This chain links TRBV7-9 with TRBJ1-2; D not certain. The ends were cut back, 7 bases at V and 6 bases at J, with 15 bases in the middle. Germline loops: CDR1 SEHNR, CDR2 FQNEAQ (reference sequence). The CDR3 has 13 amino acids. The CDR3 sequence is CASTSTSVNGYTF. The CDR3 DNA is TGTGCCAGCACCTCTACGTCTGTGAATGGCTACACCTTC.

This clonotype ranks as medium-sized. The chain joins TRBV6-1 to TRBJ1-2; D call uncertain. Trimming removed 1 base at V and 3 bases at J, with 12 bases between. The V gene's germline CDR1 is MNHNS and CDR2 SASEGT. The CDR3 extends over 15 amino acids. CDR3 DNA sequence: TGTGCCAGCAGTGAAGGCGACTTCGGGCACTATGGCTACACCTTC. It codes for CASSEGDFGHYGYTF.

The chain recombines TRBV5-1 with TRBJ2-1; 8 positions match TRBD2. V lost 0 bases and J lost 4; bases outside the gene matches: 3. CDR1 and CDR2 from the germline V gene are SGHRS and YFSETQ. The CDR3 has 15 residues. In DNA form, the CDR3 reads TGCGCCAGCAGCTTGGCGGTAGCGGGATACAATGAGCAGTTCTTC. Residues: CASSLAVAGYNEQFF.

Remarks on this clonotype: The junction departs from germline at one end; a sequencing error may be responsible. CDR3 residues: CTSSPAGTHSYEQYF. CDR3 sequence (DNA): TGCACCAGCAGCCCAGCCGGGACACACTCCTACGAGCAGTACTTC. The rearrangement links TRBV7-2 to TRBJ2-7; TRBD1 is a possible D gene (6 bases). The CDR3 contains 15 residues. In germline, CDR1 is SGHTA, CDR2 FQGNSA.

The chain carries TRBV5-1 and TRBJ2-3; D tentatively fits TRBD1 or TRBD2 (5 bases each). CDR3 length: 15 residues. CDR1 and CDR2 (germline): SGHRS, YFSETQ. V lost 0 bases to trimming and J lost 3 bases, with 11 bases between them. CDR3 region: CASSLVGDGTDTQYF. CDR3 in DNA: TGCGCCAGCAGCTTGGTGGGGGACGGGACAGATACGCAGTATTTT.

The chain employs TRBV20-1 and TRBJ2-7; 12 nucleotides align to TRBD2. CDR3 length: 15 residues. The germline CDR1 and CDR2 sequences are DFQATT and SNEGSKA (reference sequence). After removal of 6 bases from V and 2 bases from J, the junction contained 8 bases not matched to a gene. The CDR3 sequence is CSARRTSGIPYEQYF. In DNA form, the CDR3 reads TGCAGTGCCCGAAGGACTAGCGGGATACCCTACGAGCAGTACTTC.

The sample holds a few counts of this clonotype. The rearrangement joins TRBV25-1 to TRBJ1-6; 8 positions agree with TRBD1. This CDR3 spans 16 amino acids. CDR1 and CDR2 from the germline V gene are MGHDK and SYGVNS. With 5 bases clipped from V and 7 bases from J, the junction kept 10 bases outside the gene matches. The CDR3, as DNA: TGTGCCAGCAGTTCGGTAGGACAGGGCCCAAATTCACCCCTCCACTTT. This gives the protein CASSSVGQGPNSPLHF.